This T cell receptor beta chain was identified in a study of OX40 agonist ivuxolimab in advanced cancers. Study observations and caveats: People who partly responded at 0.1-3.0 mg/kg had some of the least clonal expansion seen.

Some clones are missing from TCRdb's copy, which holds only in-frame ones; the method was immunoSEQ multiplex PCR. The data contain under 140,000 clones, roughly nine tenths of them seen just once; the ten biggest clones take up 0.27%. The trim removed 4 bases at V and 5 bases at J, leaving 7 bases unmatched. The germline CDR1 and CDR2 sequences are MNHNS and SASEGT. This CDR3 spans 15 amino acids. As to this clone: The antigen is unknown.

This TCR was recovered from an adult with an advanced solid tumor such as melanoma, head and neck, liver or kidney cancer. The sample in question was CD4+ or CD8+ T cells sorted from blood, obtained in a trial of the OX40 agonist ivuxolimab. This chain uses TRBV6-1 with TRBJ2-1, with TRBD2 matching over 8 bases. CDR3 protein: CASSVTSGLDNEQFF. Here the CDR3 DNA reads TGTGCCAGCAGTGTCACTAGCGGTCTAGACAATGAGCAGTTCTTC.